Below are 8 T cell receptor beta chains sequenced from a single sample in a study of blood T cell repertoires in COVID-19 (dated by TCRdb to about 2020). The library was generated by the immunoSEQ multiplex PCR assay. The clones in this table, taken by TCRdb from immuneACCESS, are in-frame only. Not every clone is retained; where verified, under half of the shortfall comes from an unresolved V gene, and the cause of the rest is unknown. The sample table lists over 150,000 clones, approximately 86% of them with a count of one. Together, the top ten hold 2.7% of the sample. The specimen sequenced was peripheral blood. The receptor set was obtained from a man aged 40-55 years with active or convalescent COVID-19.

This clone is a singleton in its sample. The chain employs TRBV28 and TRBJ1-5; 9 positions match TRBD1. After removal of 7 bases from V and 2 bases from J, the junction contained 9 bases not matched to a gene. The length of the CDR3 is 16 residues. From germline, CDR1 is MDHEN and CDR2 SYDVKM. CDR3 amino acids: CASTPQGAGGNQPQHF. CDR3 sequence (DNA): TGTGCCAGCACTCCACAGGGGGCAGGAGGCAATCAGCCCCAGCATTTT.

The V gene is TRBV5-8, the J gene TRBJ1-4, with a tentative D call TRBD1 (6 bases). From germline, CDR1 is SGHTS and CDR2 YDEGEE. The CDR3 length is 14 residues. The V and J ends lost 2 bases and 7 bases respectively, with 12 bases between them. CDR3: CASSLDRNGEKLFF. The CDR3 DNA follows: TGTGCCAGCAGCTTAGACAGGAACGGTGAAAAACTGTTTTTT.

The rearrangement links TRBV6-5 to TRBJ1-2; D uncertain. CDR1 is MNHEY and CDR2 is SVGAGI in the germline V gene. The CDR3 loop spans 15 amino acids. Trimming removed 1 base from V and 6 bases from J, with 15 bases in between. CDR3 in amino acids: CASSYFTEDAHGYTF. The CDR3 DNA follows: TGTGCCAGCAGTTACTTTACGGAGGACGCCCATGGCTACACCTTC.

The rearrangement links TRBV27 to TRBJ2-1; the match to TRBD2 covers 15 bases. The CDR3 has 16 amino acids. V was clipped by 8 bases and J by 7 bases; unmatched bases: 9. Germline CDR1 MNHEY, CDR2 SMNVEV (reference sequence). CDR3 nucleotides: TGTGCCAGCGCCGGACTAGCGGGGGGGCCAGGGAATGAGCAGTTCTTC. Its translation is CASAGLAGGPGNEQFF.

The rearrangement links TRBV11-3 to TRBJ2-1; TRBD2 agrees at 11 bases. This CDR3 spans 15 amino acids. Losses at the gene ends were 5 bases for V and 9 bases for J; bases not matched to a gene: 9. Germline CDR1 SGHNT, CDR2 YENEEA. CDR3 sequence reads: CASSALSGGAAEQFF. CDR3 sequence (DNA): TGTGCCAGCAGCGCCCTTAGCGGGGGGGCCGCTGAGCAGTTCTTC.

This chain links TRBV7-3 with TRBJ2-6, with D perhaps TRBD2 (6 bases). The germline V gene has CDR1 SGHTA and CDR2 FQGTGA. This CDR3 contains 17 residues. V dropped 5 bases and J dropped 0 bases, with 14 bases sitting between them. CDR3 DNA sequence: TGTGCCAGCAGCCTAGGGACTCTCAGCTCTGGGGCCAACGTCCTGACTTTC. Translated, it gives CASSLGTLSSGANVLTF.

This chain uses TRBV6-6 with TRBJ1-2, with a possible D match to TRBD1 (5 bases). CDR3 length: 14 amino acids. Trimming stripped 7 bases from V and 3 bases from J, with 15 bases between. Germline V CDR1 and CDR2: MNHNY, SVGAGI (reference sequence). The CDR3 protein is CASTIRAGDYGYTF. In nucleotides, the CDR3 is TGTGCCAGCACCATAAGGGCGGGGGACTATGGCTACACCTTC.

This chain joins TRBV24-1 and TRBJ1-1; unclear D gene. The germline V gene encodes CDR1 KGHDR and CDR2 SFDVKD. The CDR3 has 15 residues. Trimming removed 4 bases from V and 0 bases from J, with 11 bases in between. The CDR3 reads CATSDLNSMNTEAFF. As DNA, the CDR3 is TGTGCCACCAGTGACCTTAACAGCATGAACACTGAAGCTTTCTTT.